This paragraph covers one T cell receptor beta chain sequence. Its antigen is undetermined. This entry comes from a study of blood T cells in healthy people across ages. There were at least 5 micrograms of total RNA extracted from every sample. Next came a second PCR, run for about 6 to 12 cycles, which used a sample-barcoded 5' primer along with a J-beta primer mix. Every cDNA was tagged by a template-switch adaptor with 12 random nucleotides. TCRdb re-called the 5' RACE reads with MiXCR, one entry per CDR3 protein. This sample yields 650,000 to 900,000 distinct CDR3 sequences, of which 62% are seen a single time; 28% belongs to the top ten. Study-wide points: Diversity estimated from one million T cells was considered an underestimate.

The CDR3 is 16 amino acids. Germline CDR1 reads DFQATT; CDR2 reads SNEGSKA (reference sequence). The junction had 6 bases not matched to a gene; V was cut back by 0 bases and J by 1 base. The chain carries TRBV20-1 and TRBJ2-1; the match to TRBD1 covers 7 bases. The receptor was derived from a man aged 25 to 45 in good health. What was sequenced was blood. The CDR3: CSARDLTGVSYNEQFF. The CDR3 bases are TGCAGTGCTAGAGACCTAACAGGGGTTTCCTACAATGAGCAGTTCTTC.